This T cell receptor (beta chain) was captured in a study of blood T cell repertoires in COVID-19 (TCRdb year 2020). General notes on the study: Samples from collaborators originated in the United States, Italy and Spain and spanned both the acute and convalescent phases of COVID-19. Deeply sampled blood TCRbeta repertoires from subjects exposed to, actively infected with, or recovered from COVID-19 were included in the dataset. The material from the prospective study consisted of cDNA or gDNA derived from T cells, B-cell-depleted T cells, or PBMCs. Sample metadata almost always included a de-identified subject ID, COVID-19 status, age in years and sex. Samples came from the ongoing ImmuneRACE study (first 160 participants) plus 1,254 subjects from 6 global collaborators. The repertoires were released in a freely available public database intended as a resource for research on the immune response to SARS-CoV-2. Where HLA class I and class II types were available, the types were taken from metadata supplied by the sample provider, not from assay-based typing.

Findings and caveats that apply to the study as a whole: The quantity of clinical and demographic metadata differed by source and by participant and was supplied without curation.

A note on this clone: No cognate antigen has been identified for it. There are no base qualities to consult, and no much larger clone falls within one base.

Each collaborating institution followed its own protocols to collect whole blood in K2EDTA tubes. For TCRbeta analysis, collaborators shipped samples as frozen whole blood, isolated PBMCs, or DNA extracted from either of those sample types. Reading from cysteine to phenylalanine, the CDR3 counts 16 amino acids. Of the read, only the CDR3 DNA is kept; its 48 bases are in frame from base 1. Per the germline V gene (reference sequence), MNHEY is the CDR1 and SMNVEV is the CDR2. The V end gives up 0 bases and the J end 6 bases, leaving 8 bases in the junction not matched to a gene. TCRbeta CDR3 regions were amplified from genomic DNA using the immunoSEQ Assay, a bias-controlled multiplex PCR. The source study handled its data this way. Within the assay, amplification of reference gene primers was used to estimate how many nucleated cells each sample contained. To quantify the absolute abundance of each unique TCRbeta CDR3 rearrangement, sequence reads were collapsed and filtered. For each sample, productive Simpson clonality was calculated as the square root of Simpson's diversity index across productive rearrangements. The source is immuneACCESS, and TCRdb retained only in-frame sequences with V and J called. Part of the clones is not carried over; for the studies checked, unresolved V genes explain less than half of this, and the remainder is unexplained. V, J and clone size derive from that table, while D and trimming were established from the DNA sequence. The sample has 150,000 to 200,000 clones on record, 88% of them singletons. Roughly 25% of the sample rests with the top ten.

The sample comprised peripheral blood. The clonotype comes from a man in his 60s with acute or convalescent COVID-19. The V gene is TRBV27 and the J gene is TRBJ1-2; 9 central nucleotides agree with TRBD1. For the CDR3, the sequence is CASSLSRTGEFDGYTF. The DNA reads TGTGCCAGCAGTTTATCTCGGACAGGGGAATTTGATGGCTACACCTTC.